This TCR beta chain was sequenced in a study of blood T cell repertoires in COVID-19. Study details: T cells, B-cell-depleted T cells, or PBMCs provided the cDNA or gDNA that served as material.

Per the authors' pipeline: Reference gene primers were amplified, and this amplification served to estimate nucleated cell counts. Clones were read by immunoSEQ multiplex PCR, and TCRdb kept only the in-frame ones, dropping some. For V, J and clone size, that table is used; D and trimming come from the DNA. The sample holds about 90,000 clones; roughly 90% are singletons and the top ten take roughly 2.5%. Seattle cases were enrolled at active infection and followed longitudinally. The sequence derives from a man aged 50-60 years with COVID-19, enrolled during active disease. The specimen sequenced was peripheral blood.

CDR3 protein: CASSQGLADYNEQFF. DNA for the CDR3: TGTGCCAGCAGTCAGGGACTAGCAGATTACAATGAGCAGTTCTTC. This chain links TRBV2 with TRBJ2-1, with 9 positions matching TRBD2. The CDR3 is 15 residues long. Looked up from germline, CDR1 is SNHLY and CDR2 is FYNNEI. J was trimmed by 4 bases and V by 5 bases; bases with no gene match: 6.